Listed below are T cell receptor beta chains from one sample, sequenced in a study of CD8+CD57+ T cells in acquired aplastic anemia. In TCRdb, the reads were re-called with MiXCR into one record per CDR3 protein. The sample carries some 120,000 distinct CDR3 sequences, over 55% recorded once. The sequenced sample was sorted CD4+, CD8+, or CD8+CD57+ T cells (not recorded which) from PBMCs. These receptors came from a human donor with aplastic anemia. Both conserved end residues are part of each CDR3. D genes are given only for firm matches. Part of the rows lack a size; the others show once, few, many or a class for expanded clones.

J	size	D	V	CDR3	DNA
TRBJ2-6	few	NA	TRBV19	CATKGFSGANVLTF	TGTGCCACTAAAGGATTCTCTGGGGCCAACGTCCTGACTTTC
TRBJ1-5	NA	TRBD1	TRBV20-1	CSASESTGGLRLNQPQHF	TGCAGTGCTAGCGAATCGACAGGGGGGCTCCGATTAAATCAGCCCCAGCATTTT
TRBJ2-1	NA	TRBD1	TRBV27	CASSLSGTGGYNEQFF	TGTGCCAGCAGTTTATCCGGGACAGGGGGCTACAATGAGCAGTTCTTC
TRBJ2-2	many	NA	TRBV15	CATSISRGGLTGELFF	TGTGCCACCAGCATCTCCAGGGGGGGATTAACCGGGGAGCTGTTTTTT
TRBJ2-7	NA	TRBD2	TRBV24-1	CATGGLAIYEQYF	TGTGCCACCGGGGGACTAGCGATTTACGAGCAGTACTTC
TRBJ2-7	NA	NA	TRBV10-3	CAISETGPYEQYF	TGTGCCATCAGTGAGACGGGACCCTACGAGCAGTACTTC
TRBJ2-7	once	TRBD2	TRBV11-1	CASSLVAGGPSYEQYF	TGTGCCAGCAGCTTAGTGGCGGGAGGACCTTCCTACGAGCAGTACTTC
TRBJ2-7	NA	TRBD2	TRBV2	CASKTSGSSYEQYF	TGTGCCAGCAAAACTAGCGGGAGCTCCTACGAGCAGTACTTC
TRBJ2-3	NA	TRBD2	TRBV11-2	CASTSTSGRTDTQYF	TGTGCCAGCACCTCTACTAGCGGACGCACAGATACGCAGTATTTT
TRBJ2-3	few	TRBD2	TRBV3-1	CASSKPGLVTDTQYF	TGTGCCAGCAGCAAGCCGGGACTAGTCACAGATACGCAGTATTTT
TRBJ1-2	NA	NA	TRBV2	CASSPWEGANYGYTF	TGTGCCAGCAGCCCCTGGGAGGGAGCTAACTATGGCTACACCTTC
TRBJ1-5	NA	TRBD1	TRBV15	CATSRDRVYSNQPQHF	TGTGCCACCAGCAGGGACAGGGTCTATAGCAATCAGCCCCAGCATTTT
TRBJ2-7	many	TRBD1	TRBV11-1	CASKPYAAGTGDDEQYF	TGTGCCAGCAAACCTTATGCGGCCGGGACAGGGGACGACGAGCAGTACTTC
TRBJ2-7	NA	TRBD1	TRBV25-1	CASSEVPGQGFSRTYEQYF	TGTGCCAGCAGTGAAGTGCCGGGACAGGGGTTTAGCAGAACCTACGAGCAGTACTTC
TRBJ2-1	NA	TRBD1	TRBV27	CASSPPGQGFDEQFF	TGTGCCAGCAGTCCTCCGGGACAGGGGTTCGATGAGCAGTTCTTC
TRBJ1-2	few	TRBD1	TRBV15	CATSTRVTGDGYTF	TGTGCCACCAGCACGCGCGTTACAGGGGATGGCTACACCTTC
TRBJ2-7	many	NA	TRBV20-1	CSARDPAQGSSYEQYF	TGCAGTGCTAGAGACCCTGCCCAGGGGAGCTCCTACGAGCAGTACTTC
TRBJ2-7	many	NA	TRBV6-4	CASSEEGASNYEQYF	TGTGCCAGCAGTGAGGAGGGGGCATCTAACTACGAGCAGTACTTC
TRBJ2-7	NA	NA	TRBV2	CASSTLGSEQYF	TGTGCCAGCAGTACCTTAGGTAGCGAGCAGTACTTC
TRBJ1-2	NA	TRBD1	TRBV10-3	CAISGGQENYGYTF	TGTGCCATCAGTGGGGGACAGGAAAACTATGGCTACACCTTC
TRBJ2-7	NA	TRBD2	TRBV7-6	CADLAGGPLDEQYF	TGTGCCGACCTAGCGGGAGGGCCGTTGGACGAGCAGTACTTC
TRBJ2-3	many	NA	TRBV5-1	CASSFGFTQYF	TGCGCCAGCAGCTTCGGGTTTACGCAGTATTTT
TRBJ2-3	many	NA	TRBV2	CASSEAVGGPPRTDTQYF	TGTGCCAGCAGTGAAGCGGTAGGCGGCCCCCCCCGCACAGATACGCAGTATTTT
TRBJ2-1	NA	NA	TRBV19	CASSISANEQFF	TGTGCCAGTAGTATAAGCGCTAATGAGCAGTTCTTC
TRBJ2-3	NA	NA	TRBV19	CASGGGVGTADTQYF	TGTGCCAGTGGGGGCGGGGTGGGGACAGCAGATACGCAGTATTTT
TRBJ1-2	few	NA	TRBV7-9	CASSLGGGGYTF	TGTGCCAGCAGCTTAGGAGGGGGAGGCTACACCTTC
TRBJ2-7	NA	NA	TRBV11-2	CASSLDRVTGYEQYF	TGTGCCAGCAGCTTAGACAGGGTAACGGGCTACGAGCAGTACTTC
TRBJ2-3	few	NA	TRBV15	CATSREASSDTQYF	TGTGCCACCAGCAGAGAAGCTAGCTCCGATACGCAGTATTTT
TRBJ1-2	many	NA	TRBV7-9	CASSPDGPYGYTF	TGTGCCAGCAGCCCGGACGGCCCCTATGGCTACACCTTC
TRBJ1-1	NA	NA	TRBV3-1	CASSQQDQNTEAFF	TGTGCCAGCAGCCAACAGGATCAGAACACTGAAGCTTTCTTT
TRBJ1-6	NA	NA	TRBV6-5	CASSSSDGWNSPLHF	TGTGCCAGCAGCTCCTCGGACGGATGGAATTCACCCCTCCACTTT
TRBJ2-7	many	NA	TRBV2	CASSEAGGTEQYF	TGTGCCAGCAGTGAAGCTGGGGGGACCGAGCAGTACTTC
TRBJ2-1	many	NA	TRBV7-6	CASSLVVGSVLHNEQFF	TGTGCCAGCAGCTTAGTTGTAGGGAGCGTCCTGCACAATGAGCAGTTCTTC
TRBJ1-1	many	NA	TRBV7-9	CAGRLTENTEAFF	TGTGCCGGCAGGCTAACAGAGAACACTGAAGCTTTCTTT
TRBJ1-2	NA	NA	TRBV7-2	CASSSPGGFWGYTF	TGTGCCAGCAGCAGCCCTGGGGGGTTCTGGGGCTACACCTTC
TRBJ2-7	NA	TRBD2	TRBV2	CASTVGRGRSEQYF	TGTGCCAGCACCGTAGGGCGGGGGAGGAGCGAGCAGTACTTC
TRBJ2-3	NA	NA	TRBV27	CASSSYWPNTQYF	TGTGCCAGCAGTTCCTATTGGCCCAATACGCAGTATTTT
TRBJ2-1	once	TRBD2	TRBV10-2	CASSALAVYNEQFF	TGCGCCAGCAGTGCGCTAGCGGTCTACAATGAGCAGTTCTTC
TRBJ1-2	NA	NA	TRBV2	CAGGRGLGYGYTF	TGTGCCGGGGGCCGGGGACTAGGCTATGGCTACACCTTC
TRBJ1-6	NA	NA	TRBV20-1	CSAQPRGTSYNSPLHF	TGCAGTGCTCAACCCAGGGGTACGTCCTATAATTCACCCCTCCACTTT
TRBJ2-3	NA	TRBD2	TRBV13	CASSSTSGGLPTDTQYF	TGTGCCAGCAGCTCCACTAGCGGGGGTCTCCCCACAGATACGCAGTATTTT
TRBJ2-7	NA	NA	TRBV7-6	CASSLGTLGEQYF	TGTGCCAGCAGCTTAGGGACATTAGGGGAGCAGTACTTC
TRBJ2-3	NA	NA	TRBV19	CASRKTSTDTQYF	TGTGCCAGTAGGAAGACTAGCACAGATACGCAGTATTTT
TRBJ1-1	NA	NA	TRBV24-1	CATIGGVGNTEAFF	TGTGCCACCATAGGCGGAGTGGGGAACACTGAAGCTTTCTTT
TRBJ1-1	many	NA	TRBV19	CASSSPRTGNTEAFF	TGTGCCAGTAGTAGCCCCCGGACGGGGAACACTGAAGCTTTCTTT
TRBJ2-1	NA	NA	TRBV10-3	CAISGLSSYNEQFF	TGTGCCATCAGTGGACTCAGCTCCTACAATGAGCAGTTCTTC
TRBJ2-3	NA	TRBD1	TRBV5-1	CASSVAGGVDTQYF	TGCGCCAGCAGCGTGGCAGGGGGTGTAGATACGCAGTATTTT
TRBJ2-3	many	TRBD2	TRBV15	CATSSKTSGGTDTQYF	TGTGCCACCAGCAGTAAGACTAGCGGGGGGACAGATACGCAGTATTTT
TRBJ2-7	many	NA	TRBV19	CASSITWAEFRNEQYF	TGTGCCAGTAGTATCACATGGGCAGAATTTCGCAACGAGCAGTACTTC
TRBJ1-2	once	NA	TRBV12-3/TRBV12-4	CASSLIGEPNYGYTF	TGTGCCAGCAGTTTGATAGGGGAGCCTAACTACGGCTACACCTTC
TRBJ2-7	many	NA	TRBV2	CASSEFIGGGDEQYF	TGTGCCAGCAGTGAATTTATTGGAGGCGGGGATGAGCAGTACTTC
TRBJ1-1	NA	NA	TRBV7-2	CASSLRGEPETFF	TGTGCCAGCAGCTTGAGGGGGGAGCCCGAGACTTTCTTT
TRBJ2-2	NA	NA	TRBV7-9	CASSPLLGELFF	TGTGCCAGCAGCCCGCTTCTGGGGGAGCTGTTTTTT
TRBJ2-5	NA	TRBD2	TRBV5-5	CASSGSGTPRPEAQYF	TGTGCCAGCAGCGGAAGCGGGACTCCCCGACCGGAGGCCCAGTACTTC
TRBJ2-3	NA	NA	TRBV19	CASSIAGADTQYF	TGTGCCAGTAGTATAGCGGGCGCAGATACGCAGTATTTT
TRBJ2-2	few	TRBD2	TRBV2	CASSPRTSLLRELFF	TGTGCCAGCAGTCCGCGGACTAGCTTACTCCGGGAGCTGTTTTTT